Listed here are 21 T cell receptor beta chains from one sample, sequenced in a study of patients and donors after allogeneic stem cell transplantation (dated by TCRdb to 2018 to 2021). The library was obtained by RT-PCR. Sequenced using a NextSeq 550. TCRdb passed the public sequencing reads through fastp at Q25 and MiXCR, retaining productive beta sequences. Duplicate CDR3 protein sequences are folded into a single record with the most common DNA and genes. The sample has about 19,000 distinct CDR3 sequences on record, 4.9% of them singletons. 35% to 45% of the sample is taken by the ten largest. The sequencing input was blood, either unsorted or a sorted T cell fraction (not recorded which). Source of these receptors: a human donor who was either an allogeneic HSCT recipient or a stem cell or donor lymphocyte infusion donor (not recorded which). It is not recorded whose cells these are; they may come from a transplant donor.

This clonotype was seen only a few times. The chain carries TRBV20-1 and TRBJ2-2; possible D gene TRBD2, 5 bases. The CDR3 extends over 13 amino acids. Germline assignment: CDR1 DFQATT and CDR2 SNEGSKA (reference sequence). CDR3 in amino acids: CSIPGSNTGELFF. The CDR3 region has the DNA TGCAGCATCCCGGGATCGAACACCGGGGAGCTGTTTTTT.

This clonotype was seen many times. This chain links TRBV20-1 with TRBJ2-5, with TRBD2 identical over 8 bases. Germline V gene lookup returns CDR1 DFQATT and CDR2 SNEGSKA (reference sequence). V shed 0 bases, J shed 5 bases, and the junction held 8 bases outside the gene matches. There are 15 residues in the CDR3. CDR3 sequence (DNA): TGCAGTGCTAGAGACCAAGGACTAGCCAGTGAGACCCAGTACTTC. Protein sequence: CSARDQGLASETQYF.

This clonotype was seen ten or more times. V is TRBV2 and J is TRBJ2-7; 7 nucleotides match TRBD1. Unmatched junction bases numbered 6, after V lost 3 bases and J lost 7 bases. CDR3 size: 13 residues. Germline V gene data show CDR1 as SNHLY and CDR2 as FYNNEI. The CDR3 DNA follows: TGTGCCAGCAGTGAGTACAGGGGCTGGGAGCAGTACTTC. It translates to CASSEYRGWEQYF.

This clonotype was observed at least ten times. The J gene is TRBJ2-7, the V gene TRBV6-5, with D uncertain. Germline-derived CDR1 and CDR2 are MNHEY and SVGAGI. The CDR3 length is 15 residues. Deletions cut 4 bases from V and 2 bases from J, with 15 bases between. CDR3 sequence (DNA): TGTGCCAGCAGTTTGGCCGGACGGGCAACCTACGAGCAGTACTTC. This encodes CASSLAGRATYEQYF.

This clonotype appeared a few times. The chain has TRBV7-9 and TRBJ1-6, with TRBD1 matching 8 bases. Germline CDR1 is SEHNR and CDR2 is FQNEAQ (reference sequence). The CDR3 consists of 15 residues. With 5 bases clipped from V and 6 bases from J, the junction kept 6 bases outside the gene matches. The CDR3: CASSIRTGPNSPLHF. The CDR3 DNA is TGTGCCAGCAGCATCAGGACAGGGCCTAATTCACCCCTCCACTTT.

The V call is TRBV6-2 or TRBV6-3, the J call TRBJ1-5; D is possibly TRBD1 (5 bases). CDR1 MNHEY and CDR2 SVGEGT come from the germline V gene. The V and J ends lost 6 bases and 14 bases respectively, with 17 bases between them. This CDR3 has 12 amino acids. The CDR3 sequence: CASSSGGDVEHF. The CDR3 DNA sequence: TGTGCCAGCAGCTCCGGGGGGGACGTGGAGCATTTT.

This clonotype was found many times. The rearrangement uses TRBV11-3 and TRBJ2-7; D is ambiguous. V dropped 6 bases and J dropped 0 bases, with 15 bases sitting between them. This CDR3 contains 15 residues. CDR1 and CDR2 (germline): SGHNT, YENEEA. The CDR3 spells CASREDKGNSYEQYF. CDR3 DNA: TGTGCCAGCAGGGAAGACAAGGGCAACTCCTACGAGCAGTACTTC.

This clonotype was counted at least ten times. The chain employs TRBV11-2 and TRBJ2-5; D not certain. Trimming removed 1 base at V and 4 bases at J, with 1 base between. CDR1 is SGHAT and CDR2 is FQNNGV in the germline V gene. The CDR3 is 11 residues long. CDR3 nucleotide sequence: TGTGCCAGCAGCTTAGGAGAGACCCAGTACTTC. Translated: CASSLGETQYF.

This clonotype was seen ten or more times. J is TRBJ1-1 and V is TRBV7-9; unclear D gene. Germline lookup yields CDR1 SEHNR and CDR2 FQNEAQ (reference sequence). The CDR3 is 14 amino acids. V lost 2 bases, J lost 7 bases, and 14 bases lay in between. CDR3 loop: CASSLPVSGVEAFF. The CDR3 DNA is TGTGCCAGCAGCTTACCGGTGAGCGGGGTTGAAGCTTTCTTT.

The chain is built from TRBV27 and TRBJ1-1, with D tentatively TRBD1 (5 bases). The V gene lost 2 bases and the J gene lost 4 bases, with 17 bases spanning the gap. This CDR3 has 16 amino acids. Germline V gene sequence: CDR1 MNHEY, CDR2 SMNVEV (reference sequence). In DNA form, the CDR3 reads TGTGCCAGCAGTTTAGAGGGGCCGTATCTAGGCACTGAAGCTTTCTTT. It is translated as CASSLEGPYLGTEAFF.

The table lists this clonotype with many counts. The gene calls are TRBV29-1 and TRBJ1-2; 7 positions agree with TRBD1. CDR1 and CDR2 (germline): SQVTM, ANQGSEA. This CDR3 region has 11 residues. The DNA of the CDR3 is TGCAGTGGCAGGGGGAACTATGGCTACACCTTC. This sequence encodes CSGRGNYGYTF.

This clonotype showed up many times. The rearrangement links TRBV3-1 to TRBJ1-1; D is undetermined. The CDR3 has 14 residues. V was clipped by 1 base and J by 0 bases, with 6 bases between them. CDR1 is LGHDT and CDR2 is YNNKEL in the germline V gene (reference sequence). CDR3 coding DNA: TGTGCCAGCAGCCAAGCAGTTATGAACACTGAAGCTTTCTTT. As protein: CASSQAVMNTEAFF.

In its sample, this clonotype was seen many times. This chain connects TRBV5-6 to TRBJ2-5; TRBD2 might be the D (6 bases). Trimming cost V 0 bases and J 4 bases, with 13 bases left between them. This CDR3 region has 15 residues. Looked up from germline, CDR1 is SGHDT and CDR2 is YYEEEE. The CDR3 reads CASSLVAAGRETQYF. CDR3 coding DNA: TGTGCCAGCAGCTTGGTTGCGGCGGGGAGAGAGACCCAGTACTTC.

This clonotype was counted only a few times. V usage is TRBV10-3 and J usage is TRBJ2-3; tentatively, D is TRBD1 (6 bases). This CDR3 is built from 15 residues. Germline loops: CDR1 ENHRY, CDR2 SYGVKD. V was clipped by 11 bases and J by 7 bases, with 25 bases between them. This chain's CDR3 is CALRVSGQGSNTQYF. CDR3 bases: TGTGCCTTGAGAGTATCGGGACAAGGATCGAATACGCAGTATTTT.

This clonotype appeared many times. The chain joins TRBV5-6 to TRBJ2-3, with TRBD1 identical over 8 bases. Germline CDR1 and CDR2: SGHDT and YYEEEE. The CDR3 runs to 15 residues. V was clipped by 2 bases and J by 4 bases; unmatched bases: 6. In DNA, the CDR3 is TGTGCCAGCAGCTTAGGACAGGGAAGGTCAGATACGCAGTATTTT. Amino acid sequence: CASSLGQGRSDTQYF.

This clonotype was recorded at least ten times. The CDR3 spells CASSRGQDVNTGELFF. The CDR3, as DNA: TGTGCCAGCAGTCGGGGACAGGATGTCAACACCGGGGAGCTGTTTTTT. V usage is TRBV12-3 or TRBV12-4 and J usage is TRBJ2-2; 8 bases line up with TRBD1. The length of the CDR3 is 16 residues. V dropped 5 bases and J dropped 2; count of bases not matched to a gene: 7.

At least ten counts were recorded for this clonotype. The chain links TRBV7-9 to TRBJ2-7; D call uncertain. Germline assignment: CDR1 SEHNR and CDR2 FQNEAQ (reference sequence). Trimming shortened V by 0 bases and J by 6 bases, and 9 bases separated the two germline ends. This CDR3 has 13 residues. This CDR3 is CASSLALEVEQYF. In DNA form, the CDR3 reads TGTGCCAGCAGCTTAGCCCTCGAGGTCGAGCAGTACTTC.

This chain connects TRBV5-8 to TRBJ1-5, with D tentatively TRBD1 (6 bases). Trimming shortened V by 6 bases and J by 5 bases, and 15 bases separated the two germline ends. The CDR3 runs 14 residues. The germline CDR1 and CDR2 sequences are SGHTS and YDEGEE. The CDR3 loop is CASMLTGSDQPQHF. DNA of the CDR3: TGTGCCAGCATGCTGACAGGTTCGGATCAGCCCCAGCATTTT. The full variable domain, in which reference TRBV5-8 and TRBJ1-5 provide the parts outside the CDR3, is EAGVTQSPTHLIKTRGQQATLRCSPISGHTSVYWYQQALGLGLQFLLWYDEGEERNRGNFPPRFSGRQFPNYSSELNVNALELEDSALYLCASMLTGSDQPQHFGDGTRLSIL.

In this sample, this clonotype turned up a few times. The chain couples TRBV6-2 or TRBV6-3 to TRBJ2-5; unclear D gene. CDR3 size: 13 residues. Trimming stripped 6 bases from V and 4 bases from J, with 12 bases between. Per the germline V gene, CDR1 is MNHEY and CDR2 is SVGEGT. The CDR3 bases are TGTGCCAGCAGGCCCCCCGTCGTAGAGACCCAGTACTTC. Its translation: CASRPPVVETQYF.

Ten or more counts support this clonotype. The chain links TRBV11-2 to TRBJ2-7, with D hard to call. V was pared by 3 bases and J by 1 base, with 7 bases between. This CDR3 spans 13 amino acids. CDR1 is SGHAT and CDR2 is FQNNGV in the germline V gene. In DNA form, the CDR3 reads TGTGCCAGCAGCTTTGAGAGATCCTACGAGCAGTACTTC. Residues: CASSFERSYEQYF.

This clonotype appeared many times. The genes are TRBV20-1 and TRBJ1-5, with 7 bases identical to TRBD1. This CDR3 contains 14 residues. In germline, CDR1 is DFQATT, CDR2 SNEGSKA (reference sequence). V shed 5 bases, J shed 5 bases, and the junction held 9 bases outside the gene matches. The CDR3 DNA is TGCAGTGCTCCCAGGGACAGTCGAGATCAGCCCCAGCATTTT. Translating it yields CSAPRDSRDQPQHF.